This TCR beta chain is drawn from a study of graft-versus-host responses after intestinal transplantation. Across the study: Recipients were given multivisceral, liver-intestinal, or isolated intestinal transplants. Study findings and constraints: Early post-transplant declines in HvG were associated with peak levels of circulating GvH clones. Investigators detected GvH clones in recipient marrow, with some emerging earlier in ileum or blood. Within allografts, high graft-versus-host to host-versus-graft clonal ratios were seen among patients with graft-donor T cell macrochimerism.

V was clipped by 3 bases and J by 9 bases, with 11 bases between them. CDR1 and CDR2 (germline): MDHEN, SYDVKM. This CDR3 has 12 residues. With respect to this clone: The antigen remains undetermined.

Method: immunoSEQ multiplex PCR; TCRdb's copy keeps in-frame clones and lacks some. The sample holds fewer than 90,000 clones, approximately 94% seen once. The source of this sequence is a human donor who was the organ donor for an intestinal transplant. Sequencing used unstimulated CD4+ T cells sorted from spleen or lymph node cells, obtained before transplant. The rearrangement uses TRBV28 and TRBJ1-2; D remains unclear. The CDR3 nucleotides are TGTGCCAGCAGTTTGGGCGGCGTCAGCTACACCTTC. It translates to CASSLGGVSYTF.